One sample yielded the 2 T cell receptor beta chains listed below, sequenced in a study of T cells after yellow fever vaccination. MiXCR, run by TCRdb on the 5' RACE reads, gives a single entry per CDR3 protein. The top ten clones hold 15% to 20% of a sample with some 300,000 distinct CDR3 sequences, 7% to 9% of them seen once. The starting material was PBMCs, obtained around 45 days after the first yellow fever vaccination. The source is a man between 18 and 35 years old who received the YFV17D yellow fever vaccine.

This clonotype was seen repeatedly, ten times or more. In nucleotides, the CDR3 is TGTGCCAGCGGGGGGGCCCCAGATACGCAGTATTTT. Its translation: CASGGAPDTQYF. V gene TRBV12-3 or TRBV12-4 combines with J gene TRBJ2-3, with a weak D call TRBD2 (7 bases). The CDR3 spans 12 residues. The V end lost 8 bases, the J end lost 4 bases, and 10 bases lay between the germline ends.

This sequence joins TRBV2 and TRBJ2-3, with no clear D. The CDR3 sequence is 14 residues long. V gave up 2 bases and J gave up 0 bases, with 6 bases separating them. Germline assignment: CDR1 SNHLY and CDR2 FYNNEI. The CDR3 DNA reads TGTGCCAGCAGTGAACGTCTCAGCACAGATACGCAGTATTTT. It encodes CASSERLSTDTQYF. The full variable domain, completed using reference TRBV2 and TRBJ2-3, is EPEVTQTPSHQVTQMGQEVILRCVPISNHLYFYWYRQILGQKVEFLVSFYNNEISEKSEIFDDQFSVERPDGSNFTLKIRSTKLEDSAMYFCASSERLSTDTQYFGPGTRLTVL.